These 21 T cell receptor beta chains came from one sample sequenced in a study of cytomegalovirus exposure and HLA in healthy donors (dated by TCRdb to about 2017). Library prep was done by the immunoSEQ multiplex PCR assay. A mixture of 60 forward primers for TCR Vbeta segments and 13 reverse primers for TCR Jbeta segments was used in the multiplex PCR. TCRdb took this table from immuneACCESS and kept in-frame rearrangements with V and J called. Such tables lack part of the clones; where checked against another copy, unresolved V genes explain under half of the gap, and the rest is unexplained. This sample's clone table shows approximately 70,000 clones. The ten largest clones capture 4.5% to 5% of the sample. Source material: PBMCs. The receptors come from a woman aged 40 to 50 in good health and CMV-seropositive.

The chain couples TRBV9 to TRBJ2-5, with a tentative D call TRBD1 (6 bases). V was pared by 5 bases and J by 5 bases, with 10 bases between. Germline V gene sequence: CDR1 SGDLS, CDR2 YYNGEE. The CDR3 spans 12 residues. DNA for the CDR3: TGTGCCAGCAGGGGGGCCGGGGAGACCCAGTACTTC. Its protein product is CASRGAGETQYF.

CDR3 sequence (DNA): TGTGCCAGCAGCTTAGTGGGACTAGTGAATGAGCAGTTCTTC. This translates into CASSLVGLVNEQFF. The rearrangement uses TRBV7-8 and TRBJ2-1; 8 nucleotides agree with TRBD2. Looked up from germline, CDR1 is SGHVS and CDR2 is FQNEAQ. V was clipped by 1 base and J by 7 bases; unmatched bases: 3. This CDR3 comprises 14 residues. Full variable domain (rest looked up from reference TRBV7-8 and TRBJ2-1): GAGVSQSPRYKVAKRGQDVALRCDPISGHVSLFWYQQALGQGPEFLTYFQNEAQLDKSGLPSDRFFAERPEGSVSTLKIQRTQQEDSAVYLCASSLVGLVNEQFFGPGTRLTVL.

J is TRBJ2-1 and V is TRBV10-3, with 10 bases aligning to TRBD1. CDR1 ENHRY and CDR2 SYGVKD come from the germline V gene. This CDR3 spans 16 amino acids. V shed 2 bases and J 7 bases; nucleotides not matched to a gene: 8. CDR3 residues: CAISETGTGDLNEQFF. The CDR3 DNA reads as TGTGCCATCAGTGAGACCGGGACAGGGGATTTGAATGAGCAGTTCTTC.

The rearrangement joins TRBV5-1 to TRBJ2-3; the match to TRBD2 covers 10 bases. Looked up from germline, CDR1 is SGHRS and CDR2 is YFSETQ. The CDR3 contains 14 residues. V trimming: 1 base; J trimming: 5 bases; junction bases outside the gene matches: 1. In nucleotides, the CDR3 is TGCGCCAGCAGCTTGCCTAGCGGGGGAGATACGCAGTATTTT. Translation: CASSLPSGGDTQYF.

The chain links TRBV7-9 to TRBJ1-2; TRBD1 aligns across 11 bases. The germline gives CDR1 SEHNR, CDR2 FQNEAQ (reference sequence). The CDR3 length is 15 residues. Losses at the gene ends were 2 bases for V and 7 bases for J; bases not matched to a gene: 6. CDR3 region: CASSLIRTGGFGYTF. The CDR3 DNA follows: TGTGCCAGCAGCTTAATCCGGACAGGGGGCTTTGGCTACACCTTC.

The V and J genes are TRBV4-1 and TRBJ1-5, with 11 nucleotides matching TRBD1. Losses at the gene ends were 1 base for V and 5 bases for J; bases not matched to a gene: 1. The length of the CDR3 is 15 residues. In germline, CDR1 is MGHRA, CDR2 YSYEKL. CDR3 loop: CASSQAGQGDQPQHF. In DNA form, the CDR3 reads TGCGCCAGCAGCCAAGCGGGACAGGGGGATCAGCCCCAGCATTTT.

This chain connects TRBV14 to TRBJ1-2, with 7 bases aligning to TRBD1. In germline, CDR1 is SGHDN, CDR2 FVKESK. This CDR3 has 15 amino acids. Unmatched junction bases numbered 6, after V lost 1 base and J lost 4 bases. CDR3 in DNA: TGTGCCAGCAGCCAAGTCAATAAGGGGGCCTATGGCTACACCTTC. Encoded protein: CASSQVNKGAYGYTF.

J is TRBJ1-2 and V is TRBV6-5, with 7 positions matching TRBD1. This CDR3 comprises 13 residues. With 6 bases clipped from V and 5 bases from J, the junction kept 6 bases outside the gene matches. CDR1 and CDR2 (germline): MNHEY, SVGAGI. CDR3 residues: CASRNGQAYGYTF. The CDR3 bases are TGTGCCAGCAGAAACGGACAGGCGTATGGCTACACCTTC.

The genes are TRBV28 and TRBJ1-1, with D tentatively TRBD1 (6 bases). CDR3 length equals 14 residues. From germline, CDR1 is MDHEN and CDR2 SYDVKM. With 3 bases removed from V and 2 bases from J, the gap between germline ends came to 10 bases. The CDR3 bases are TGTGCCAGCAGTTTTGCAGGGACAAACACTGAAGCTTTCTTT. It yields the protein CASSFAGTNTEAFF.

This chain connects TRBV19 to TRBJ1-5, with 8 bases aligning to TRBD1. The CDR3 runs to 15 residues. Trimming cost V 7 bases and J 6 bases; bases outside gene matches: 11. Germline-derived CDR1 and CDR2 are LNHDA and SQIVND (reference sequence). The CDR3 region has the DNA TGTGCCAGTAACGCGGACAGGGACTCTCCTCAGCCCCAGCATTTT. This sequence encodes CASNADRDSPQPQHF.

The chain is built from TRBV5-6 and TRBJ1-2; TRBD1 is a possible D gene (5 bases). The CDR3 totals 14 residues. Trimming cost V 6 bases and J 4 bases, with 16 bases left between them. Germline loops: CDR1 SGHDT, CDR2 YYEEEE. Here the CDR3 reads CASNLAGDLYGYTF. The CDR3 DNA is TGTGCCAGCAATCTAGCGGGGGACCTCTATGGCTACACCTTC.

The rearrangement uses TRBV5-1 and TRBJ1-1; the match to TRBD1 covers 7 bases. The V gene end was trimmed by 1 base and the J gene end by 1 base; junction bases not matched to a gene: 1. CDR3 size: 14 residues. Germline CDR1 SGHRS, CDR2 YFSETQ. The chain's CDR3 is CASSLRQGNTEAFF. The CDR3 DNA is TGCGCCAGCAGCTTGAGACAGGGGAACACTGAAGCTTTCTTT.

This chain's CDR3 is CAADGGDSNQPQHF. CDR3 bases: TGTGCCGCAGATGGAGGAGATAGCAATCAGCCCCAGCATTTT. The chain recombines TRBV10-3 with TRBJ1-5; D gene uncertain. The CDR3 extends over 14 amino acids. The V gene lost 11 bases and the J gene lost 0 bases, with 14 bases spanning the gap. Per the germline V gene, CDR1 is ENHRY and CDR2 is SYGVKD.

The chain combines TRBV6-1 with TRBJ2-7, with a tentative D call TRBD2 (6 bases). Trimming took 0 bases from V and 12 from J, leaving 18 bases between them. This CDR3 has 14 residues. Germline-derived CDR1 and CDR2 are MNHNS and SASEGT. The CDR3 is CASSEARGWEVPYF. CDR3 nucleotides: TGTGCCAGCAGTGAAGCCCGGGGGTGGGAGGTGCCGTACTTC.

The rearrangement links TRBV7-3 to TRBJ1-1; weak D call: TRBD1 (5 bases). This CDR3 is built from 14 residues. The germline V and J ends were trimmed by 4 bases and 4 bases, with 13 bases remaining between them. From germline, CDR1 is SGHTA and CDR2 FQGTGA. CDR3 DNA: TGTGCCAGCAGCTCCGGAGTGCAGGGCACTGAAGCTTTCTTT. It encodes CASSSGVQGTEAFF. The entire variable domain, with the rest obtained from reference TRBV7-3 and TRBJ1-1, is as follows: GAGVSQTPSNKVTEKGKYVELRCDPISGHTALYWYRQSLGQGPEFLIYFQGTGAADDSGLPNDRFFAVRPEGSVSTLKIQRTERGDSAVYLCASSSGVQGTEAFFGQGTRLTVV.

This chain links TRBV5-4 with TRBJ1-1; 7 nucleotides line up with TRBD1. The CDR3 runs to 15 residues. Germline V gene lookup returns CDR1 SGHNT and CDR2 YYREEE (reference sequence). Unmatched junction bases numbered 9, after V lost 3 bases and J lost 4 bases. For the CDR3, the DNA is TGTGCCAGCAGCTCTTCGACAGGGTATACCACTGAAGCTTTCTTT. This gives the protein CASSSSTGYTTEAFF.

The chain is built from TRBV2 and TRBJ2-7; TRBD2 agrees at 9 bases. Trimming took 6 bases from V and 6 from J; bases not matched to a gene: 12. Germline V gives CDR1 SNHLY, CDR2 FYNNEI. This CDR3 contains 15 residues. The CDR3 loop reads CASRPISGSTGEQYF. The DNA for the CDR3 is TGTGCCAGCAGACCCATTAGCGGGAGCACGGGCGAGCAGTACTTC. Based on the CDR3 plus reference TRBV2 and TRBJ2-7, the full variable domain is EPEVTQTPSHQVTQMGQEVILRCVPISNHLYFYWYRQILGQKVEFLVSFYNNEISEKSEIFDDQFSVERPDGSNFTLKIRSTKLEDSAMYFCASRPISGSTGEQYFGPGTRLTVT.

The chain uses TRBV5-8 and TRBJ1-6; TRBD1 is a possible D gene (6 bases). The CDR3 is made up of 14 amino acids. Germline CDR1 and CDR2: SGHTS and YDEGEE. With 0 bases removed from V and 7 bases from J, the gap between germline ends came to 8 bases. DNA of the CDR3: TGTGCCAGCAGCTTGGGACAGGAGAATTCACCCCTCCACTTT. Encoded protein: CASSLGQENSPLHF.

The chain couples TRBV15 to TRBJ2-7; no clear D. The CDR3 has 14 residues. Trimming took 0 bases from V and 3 from J, leaving 9 bases between them. From germline, CDR1 is LNHNV and CDR2 YYDKDF (reference sequence). Here the CDR3 reads CATSRDKNSYEQYF. In DNA form, the CDR3 reads TGTGCCACCAGCAGAGACAAGAACAGCTACGAGCAGTACTTC.

The rearrangement uses TRBV9 and TRBJ2-7, with D maybe TRBD2 (6 bases). V was pared by 0 bases and J by 3 bases, with 10 bases between. Germline V gene sequence: CDR1 SGDLS, CDR2 YYNGEE. This CDR3 comprises 14 residues. For the CDR3, the DNA is TGTGCCAGCAGCGTAGCTGGCGGGATCTACGAGCAGTACTTC. Protein sequence: CASSVAGGIYEQYF.

The chain uses TRBV5-1 and TRBJ1-1; possibly TRBD1 for D (5 bases). Trimming took off 5 bases at V and 3 bases at J, with 14 bases between the two ends. CDR1 and CDR2 (germline): SGHRS, YFSETQ. The CDR3 covers 14 residues. CDR3 in amino acids: CASSPSGGDTEAFF. CDR3 coding DNA: TGCGCCAGCAGTCCTAGTGGGGGGGACACTGAAGCTTTCTTT.